One sample yielded the 31 T cell receptor beta chains listed below, sequenced in a study. TCRdb re-called the RT-PCR reads through MiXCR, storing one row per CDR3 protein. The table lists more than 550,000 distinct CDR3 sequences, approximately 15% of them singletons. Material for sequencing was memory CD4+ T cells from blood. Every receptor here comes from a female donor in good health, serving as a healthy control.

The chain uses TRBV15 and TRBJ2-3; weak D call: TRBD2 (5 bases). V lost 0 bases, J lost 2 bases, and 12 bases lay in between. Germline V lookup: CDR1 LNHNV, CDR2 YYDKDF (reference sequence). The CDR3 is 16 amino acids. CDR3 protein: CATSRDRLASTDTQYF. The DNA of the CDR3 is TGTGCCACCAGCAGAGATCGGCTAGCATCCACAGATACGCAGTATTTT.

This clonotype was seen ten or more times. This rearrangement joins TRBV12-3 or TRBV12-4 to TRBJ1-5, with 12 bases identical to TRBD1. With 3 bases clipped from V and 5 bases from J, the junction kept 26 bases outside the gene matches. The CDR3 sequence is 23 residues long. This CDR3 is CASSFFNFSRNRDRGRRYQPQHF. The CDR3 coding sequence is TGTGCCAGCAGTTTTTTTAATTTTTCGCGAAACCGGGACAGGGGGCGGAGGTATCAGCCCCAGCATTTT.

The chain recombines TRBV20-1 with TRBJ1-1; 9 nucleotides align to TRBD1. CDR1 is DFQATT and CDR2 is SNEGSKA in the germline V gene (reference sequence). CDR3 length equals 13 residues. Trimming at V came to 5 bases and at J to 7 bases, leaving 8 bases not matched to a gene. CDR3 sequence: CSAPGQGAGEAFF. Here the CDR3 DNA reads TGCAGTGCTCCGGGACAGGGTGCCGGTGAAGCTTTCTTT.

This clonotype was counted ten times or more. The chain employs TRBV12-3 or TRBV12-4 and TRBJ1-2, with 9 bases that match TRBD1. CDR3 length equals 13 residues. The ends lost 5 bases at V and 9 bases at J; junction bases unmatched: 7. Here the CDR3 DNA reads TGTGCCAGCAGTCGAAACAGGGGGCTTCGCTACACCTTC. Residues: CASSRNRGLRYTF.

CDR3 in amino acids: CASITGIPAYEQYF. The CDR3 bases are TGTGCCAGCATTACCGGGATTCCCGCCTACGAGCAGTACTTC. The chain combines TRBV6-1 with TRBJ2-7, with D perhaps TRBD2 (5 bases). Trimming pared 7 bases from V and 2 bases from J, leaving 15 bases between. CDR3 length equals 14 residues. The germline V gene encodes CDR1 MNHNS and CDR2 SASEGT.

This clonotype was found a few times. The chain employs TRBV20-1 and TRBJ1-1; 9 bases fit TRBD1. From germline, CDR1 is DFQATT and CDR2 SNEGSKA (reference sequence). The CDR3 sequence is 16 residues long. The junction had 8 bases not matched to a gene; V was cut back by 2 bases and J by 1 base. CDR3 sequence: CSARLPGGQGNTEAFF. The CDR3 coding sequence is TGCAGTGCTAGACTCCCCGGGGGACAGGGGAACACTGAAGCTTTCTTT.

As concerns this clonotype: This may arise from a read error, as a much more abundant clone is one base away. The gene calls are TRBV7-3 and TRBJ2-7; 10 bases fit TRBD2. The CDR3 loop spans 15 amino acids. The germline V gene has CDR1 SGHTA and CDR2 FQGTGA. The CDR3: CASSPSGRDSHEQYF. The CDR3 DNA sequence: TGTGCCAGCAGCCCCAGCGGGAGGGACTCCCACGAGCAGTACTTC.

This clonotype has a count of ten or more. The gene calls are TRBV12-3 or TRBV12-4 and TRBJ1-6; D remains ambiguous. Deletions cut 4 bases from V and 14 bases from J, with 9 bases between. The length of the CDR3 is 11 residues. The CDR3: CASSSTPTLHF. CDR3 nucleotide sequence: TGTGCCAGCAGTTCGACACCTACCCTCCACTTT.

Ten or more counts support this clonotype. This rearrangement joins TRBV7-8 to TRBJ2-3; 7 positions agree with TRBD2. The CDR3 is 16 residues long. J was trimmed by 4 bases and V by 1 base; bases with no gene match: 8. Looked up from germline, CDR1 is SGHVS and CDR2 is FQNEAQ. The CDR3 reads CASSLEPAGVADTQYF. In nucleotides, the CDR3 is TGTGCCAGCAGCTTAGAACCGGCGGGAGTGGCAGATACGCAGTATTTT.

This clonotype was counted at least ten times. This chain links TRBV10-3 with TRBJ1-5; D is unclear. This CDR3 is built from 14 residues. Germline V CDR1 and CDR2: ENHRY, SYGVKD. Trimming left V 3 bases short and J 5 bases short, with 11 bases between. The CDR3 loop is CAISETDGDQPQHF. Written as DNA, the CDR3 is TGTGCCATCAGTGAAACGGACGGGGATCAGCCCCAGCATTTT.

This clonotype came up a few times. The chain links TRBV30 to TRBJ2-1, with D perhaps matching TRBD2 (5 bases). Germline V gene sequence: CDR1 GTSNPN, CDR2 SVGIG (reference sequence). The V and J ends lost 2 bases and 3 bases respectively, with 14 bases between them. This CDR3 comprises 15 residues. The CDR3 here is CAWSLVGKGYNEQFF. The CDR3 DNA sequence: TGTGCCTGGAGTCTGGTCGGGAAGGGCTACAATGAGCAGTTCTTC.

The chain combines TRBV5-1 with TRBJ1-1; D might be TRBD1 (5 bases). Looked up from germline, CDR1 is SGHRS and CDR2 is YFSETQ. The length of the CDR3 is 16 residues. Deletions cut 5 bases from V and 1 base from J, with 18 bases between. The CDR3 sequence: CASRSNPRVGNTEAFF. The CDR3 DNA is TGCGCCAGCAGATCAAACCCCAGGGTGGGGAACACTGAAGCTTTCTTT.

The chain uses TRBV28 and TRBJ1-2; D gene unclear. V was cut by 5 bases and J by 4 bases, with 11 bases left in between. Germline V gene sequence: CDR1 MDHEN, CDR2 SYDVKM. The CDR3 has 13 amino acids. Here the CDR3 DNA reads TGTGCCAGCAGTCCCCCGGCTCTCTATGGCTACACCTTC. Translation: CASSPPALYGYTF.

This sequence joins TRBV10-3 and TRBJ1-1, with D hard to call. Germline V gene sequence: CDR1 ENHRY, CDR2 SYGVKD. V was clipped by 6 bases and J by 5 bases, with 10 bases between them. The CDR3 loop spans 12 amino acids. CDR3 nucleotide sequence: TGTGCCATCAGCTCGATGGGGACTGAAGCTTTCTTT. Translating it yields CAISSMGTEAFF.

The V and J genes are TRBV5-1 and TRBJ1-5, with D possibly being TRBD1 (5 bases). CDR1 and CDR2 from the germline V gene are SGHRS and YFSETQ. Trimming shortened V by 0 bases and J by 0 bases, and 7 bases separated the two germline ends. The CDR3 extends over 15 amino acids. The CDR3 DNA reads as TGCGCCAGCAGCTTGGGGACATTTAGCAATCAGCCCCAGCATTTT. Translated, it gives CASSLGTFSNQPQHF.

This clonotype has ten or more counts. This chain joins TRBV20-1 and TRBJ2-1; a weak D match, TRBD2 (6 bases). The CDR3 has 17 residues. V was shortened by 5 bases and J by 0 bases, with 20 bases between the two germline ends. CDR1 is DFQATT and CDR2 is SNEGSKA in the germline V gene (reference sequence). The CDR3 DNA is TGCAGTGCTCCTCGGGAGCGGGCCCCAAGCTCCTACAATGAGCAGTTCTTC. This encodes CSAPRERAPSSYNEQFF.

A few counts support this clonotype. The chain has TRBV7-3 and TRBJ2-2; 7 bases agree with TRBD1. The ends lost 3 bases at V and 0 bases at J; junction bases unmatched: 1. The CDR3 runs 15 residues. Germline CDR1 is SGHTA and CDR2 is FQGTGA. CDR3: CASSLTGSNTGELFF. DNA of the CDR3: TGTGCCAGCAGCTTGACAGGGTCGAACACCGGGGAGCTGTTTTTT. The full variable domain, its missing parts supplied by reference TRBV7-3 and TRBJ2-2, is GAGVSQTPSNKVTEKGKYVELRCDPISGHTALYWYRQSLGQGPEFLIYFQGTGAADDSGLPNDRFFAVRPEGSVSTLKIQRTERGDSAVYLCASSLTGSNTGELFFGEGSRLTVL.

Points on this clonotype: This could be a read error, since a much larger clone is one nucleotide away. The chain has TRBV12-3 or TRBV12-4 and TRBJ2-1; perhaps TRBD1 as D (5 bases). Trimming took off 1 base at V and 3 bases at J, with 10 bases between the two ends. This CDR3 spans 15 amino acids. The CDR3 DNA sequence: TGTGCCAGCAGTTTAGACAGGAGTGACTACAATGAGCAGTTCTTC. Translated: CASSLDRSDYNEQFF.

This clonotype has more than one count but fewer than ten. V usage is TRBV20-1 and J usage is TRBJ2-7; D might be TRBD1 (5 bases). The CDR3 has 14 amino acids. Trimming pared 6 bases from V and 5 bases from J, leaving 20 bases between. Germline CDR1 is DFQATT and CDR2 is SNEGSKA (reference sequence). Here the CDR3 reads CSAPSLAEGDEQYF. DNA of the CDR3: TGCAGTGCCCCGTCGCTTGCTGAAGGGGACGAGCAGTACTTC.

The V call is TRBV3-1, the J call TRBJ1-6, with unresolved D. Per germline, CDR1 LGHDT and CDR2 YNNKEL (reference sequence). V gave up 3 bases and J gave up 11 bases, with 8 bases separating them. CDR3 length: 12 amino acids. CDR3 in amino acids: CASSHIGAPLHF. For the CDR3, the DNA is TGTGCCAGCAGCCACATTGGGGCACCCCTCCACTTT.

This rearrangement joins TRBV9 to TRBJ1-5, with D uncertain. The CDR3 contains 15 residues. Germline CDR1 and CDR2: SGDLS and YYNGEE. Trimming left V 0 bases short and J 3 bases short, with 10 bases between. CDR3 in amino acids: CASSVEDGYNQPQHF. CDR3 DNA sequence: TGTGCCAGCAGCGTAGAGGACGGCTACAATCAGCCCCAGCATTTT.

The chain is built from TRBV7-2 and TRBJ2-7; D not resolved. V was clipped by 1 base and J by 11 bases, with 18 bases between them. This CDR3 is 14 amino acids long. Germline V gene lookup returns CDR1 SGHTA and CDR2 FQGNSA. The CDR3 DNA reads as TGTGCCAGCAGCTTAGGGGTCGGAACCTTTATTGAGTACTTC. Amino acid sequence: CASSLGVGTFIEYF.

V gene TRBV6-2 or TRBV6-3 combines with J gene TRBJ2-5; 9 bases align to TRBD1. Germline assignment: CDR1 MNHEY and CDR2 SVGEGT. Trimming at V came to 4 bases and at J to 4 bases, leaving 10 bases not matched to a gene. This CDR3 region has 16 residues. CDR3 residues: CASSSSRTGEVETQYF. For the CDR3, the DNA is TGTGCCAGCAGTTCCTCCAGGACAGGGGAGGTAGAGACCCAGTACTTC.

The CDR3, as DNA: TGTGCCACCAGTGATTTGTACGAGGGACGCAATGAGCAGTTCTTC. Protein product: CATSDLYEGRNEQFF. The rearrangement uses TRBV24-1 and TRBJ2-1, with D perhaps being TRBD1 or TRBD2 (5 bases each). From germline, CDR1 is KGHDR and CDR2 SFDVKD. CDR3 size: 15 residues. V was cut by 0 bases and J by 6 bases, with 11 bases left in between.

This chain links TRBV29-1 with TRBJ2-7; TRBD2 matches 8 bases. Germline values: CDR1 SQVTM, CDR2 ANQGSEA. V lost 5 bases, J lost 0 bases, and 6 bases stayed unmatched. The CDR3 covers 14 residues. DNA of the CDR3: TGCAGCGTTAGTGGCGGGGGGAGCTCCTACGAGCAGTACTTC. This translates into CSVSGGGSSYEQYF.

The chain recombines TRBV20-1 with TRBJ2-7, with unresolved D. The ends were cut back, 3 bases at V and 2 bases at J, with 8 bases in the middle. This CDR3 region has 12 residues. The germline gives CDR1 DFQATT, CDR2 SNEGSKA (reference sequence). The CDR3 DNA is TGCAGTGCTAGGGGTCGTGCCTACGAGCAGTACTTC. As protein: CSARGRAYEQYF.

This clonotype has only a few counts. This sequence joins TRBV7-2 and TRBJ2-7, with D perhaps given as TRBD1 or TRBD2 (6 bases each). Trimming left V 1 base short and J 3 bases short, with 13 bases between. The CDR3 has 15 residues. Germline V gives CDR1 SGHTA, CDR2 FQGNSA. The CDR3 is CASSLGGGQIYEQYF. CDR3 bases: TGTGCCAGCAGCTTAGGAGGGGGGCAGATCTACGAGCAGTACTTC.

This chain uses TRBV28 with TRBJ1-1, with D maybe TRBD1 (5 bases). The germline V and J ends were trimmed by 6 bases and 10 bases, with 18 bases remaining between them. This CDR3 has 13 residues. The germline CDR1 and CDR2 sequences are MDHEN and SYDVKM. The CDR3 DNA reads as TGTGCCAGCAGCCCCGGGACCGGGGGACGAGCTTTCTTT. It encodes CASSPGTGGRAFF.

The J gene is TRBJ2-1, the V gene TRBV20-1, with 12 nucleotides matching TRBD2. The CDR3 runs 14 residues. The V gene's germline CDR1 is DFQATT and CDR2 SNEGSKA (reference sequence). Trimming cost V 6 bases and J 10 bases; bases outside gene matches: 10. The DNA of the CDR3 is TGCAGTGCCACGAGGACTAGCGGGGCCAAGGAGCAGTTCTTC. Translation: CSATRTSGAKEQFF.

The rearrangement links TRBV4-2 to TRBJ1-1; D ambiguous. Germline values: CDR1 LGHNA, CDR2 YNFKEQ. The CDR3 spans 16 residues. V lost 3 bases and J 1 base, leaving 15 bases between the germline ends. In DNA form, the CDR3 reads TGTGCCAGCAGCCACCGCATTCAAGCTACGAACACTGAAGCTTTCTTT. Amino acid sequence: CASSHRIQATNTEAFF.

This clonotype occurred a few times. One end of the junction is discordant with germline, which a read error may explain. This chain joins TRBV28 and TRBJ2-1; D uncertain. This CDR3 has 16 residues. Germline lookup yields CDR1 MDHEN and CDR2 SYDVKM. The CDR3 reads CASSLYTESSYNEQLF. In DNA form, the CDR3 reads TGTGCCAGCAGTTTGTATACGGAAAGCTCCTACAATGAGCAGTTATTC.